The 13 T cell receptor beta chains below come from one sample, sequenced in a study of shared clonotypes between healthy human individuals. Sequencing used immunoSEQ multiplex PCR; TCRdb keeps in-frame clones, though not all of them. The sample contains 2 million to 3 million clones, roughly 93% of which appear only once. Sequencing input: naive CD4+ T cells from PBMCs. The subset is: CD45RA+ positively selected. These receptors were obtained from a man aged 18 to 30 in good health. Some clones in this sample may be carry-over from other donors' samples.

This chain joins TRBV4-3 and TRBJ2-3; TRBD2 matches 7 bases. The V and J ends lost 0 bases and 5 bases, in that order; junction bases with no gene match: 5. CDR3 size: 15 residues. The germline CDR1 and CDR2 sequences are LGHNA and YSLEER. Here the CDR3 DNA reads TGCGCCAGCAGCCAAGAAGGCGGGAGTGGAGATACGCAGTATTTT. This sequence encodes CASSQEGGSGDTQYF.

V usage is TRBV18 and J usage is TRBJ2-1, with TRBD2 matching 8 bases. Germline trimming cut 4 bases from V and 11 bases from J; bases unmatched to any gene: 19. Germline CDR1 reads KGHSH; CDR2 reads LQKENI. The CDR3 loop spans 17 amino acids. The CDR3 sequence: CASSLLDSGNAPGKQFF. For the CDR3, the DNA is TGTGCCAGCTCACTGCTCGATAGCGGGAACGCTCCAGGAAAGCAGTTCTTC.

The chain combines TRBV6-4 with TRBJ2-1; D gene unclear. There are 15 residues in the CDR3. Between the trimmed V and J ends, which lost 2 bases and 9 bases, there was a span of 17 bases. CDR1 MRHNA and CDR2 SNTAGT come from the germline V gene. CDR3 nucleotide sequence: TGTGCCAGCAGTGACATTGGCTTGGGGATCGGTGAGCAGTTCTTC. Protein: CASSDIGLGIGEQFF.

This chain links TRBV2 with TRBJ1-2; maybe TRBD1 (6 bases). The ends were cut back, 5 bases at V and 8 bases at J, with 15 bases in the middle. Germline-derived CDR1 and CDR2 are SNHLY and FYNNEI. The CDR3 contains 13 residues. The CDR3 here is CASSKDRPQGYTF. CDR3 coding DNA: TGTGCCAGCAGTAAAGACAGGCCGCAGGGCTACACCTTC.

The rearrangement links TRBV30 to TRBJ2-7; maybe TRBD2 (7 bases). The V end lost 4 bases, the J end lost 6 bases, and 19 bases lay between the germline ends. Germline-derived CDR1 and CDR2 are GTSNPN and SVGIG (reference sequence). This CDR3 has 14 amino acids. The CDR3 bases are TGTGCCTGGACCCTCGACGGGGGGCGGCGCGAGCAGTACTTC. Its protein is CAWTLDGGRREQYF.

This clone was seen just once. The chain uses TRBV27 and TRBJ2-3, with 10 positions matching TRBD2. Germline lookup yields CDR1 MNHEY and CDR2 SMNVEV (reference sequence). CDR3 length: 17 amino acids. Unmatched junction bases numbered 9, after V lost 0 bases and J lost 6 bases. The CDR3 here is CASSLSEGAGGYDTQYF. Written as DNA, the CDR3 is TGTGCCAGCAGTTTATCGGAGGGAGCGGGAGGGTACGATACGCAGTATTTT.

The chain uses TRBV14 and TRBJ2-4; D may be TRBD1 or TRBD2 (5 bases each). CDR1 and CDR2 (germline): SGHDN, FVKESK. Trimming shortened V by 1 base and J by 4 bases, and 17 bases separated the two germline ends. The length of the CDR3 is 17 residues. The CDR3 DNA reads TGTGCCAGCAGCCAAGGGTTTCCGGGGCTTTCTAAAAACATTCAGTACTTC. Residues: CASSQGFPGLSKNIQYF. The full variable domain, completed using reference TRBV14 and TRBJ2-4, is EAGVTQFPSHSVIEKGQTVTLRCDPISGHDNLYWYRRVMGKEIKFLLHFVKESKQDESGMPNNRFLAERTGGTYSTLKVQPAELEDSGVYFCASSQGFPGLSKNIQYFGAGTRLSVL.

As DNA, the CDR3 is TGCGCCAGCAGCCCGTCCTGGACAGGGGAGAACACCGGGGAGCTGTTTTTT. It translates to CASSPSWTGENTGELFF. The chain carries TRBV5-1 and TRBJ2-2; TRBD1 agrees at 9 bases. Germline trimming cut 4 bases from V and 1 base from J; bases unmatched to any gene: 8. This CDR3 spans 17 amino acids. Germline CDR1 and CDR2: SGHRS and YFSETQ.

The chain uses TRBV5-4 and TRBJ2-7; 8 bases line up with TRBD2. V lost 6 bases, J lost 3 bases, and 11 bases stayed unmatched. CDR3 length equals 15 residues. Germline V gene sequence: CDR1 SGHNT, CDR2 YYREEE (reference sequence). The DNA for the CDR3 is TGTGCCAGCACCCCTCGGGGGGGCCAAAGCTACGAGCAGTACTTC. This encodes CASTPRGGQSYEQYF.

Of note for this clone: Other DNA sequences in the sample encode the same CDR3. This sequence joins TRBV7-9 and TRBJ2-3; TRBD1 might be the D (6 bases). Germline V lookup: CDR1 SEHNR, CDR2 FQNEAQ (reference sequence). The CDR3 runs to 13 residues. Trimming removed 6 bases from V and 3 bases from J, with 10 bases in between. CDR3: CASSSRGTDTQYF. CDR3 DNA sequence: TGTGCCAGCAGTTCCAGGGGTACAGATACGCAGTATTTT.

This chain joins TRBV7-9 and TRBJ1-2, with 9 positions matching TRBD1. The germline V gene has CDR1 SEHNR and CDR2 FQNEAQ (reference sequence). This CDR3 is 15 amino acids long. After removal of 2 bases from V and 1 base from J, the junction contained 2 bases not matched to a gene. The CDR3 region is CASSLLDRGNYGYTF. CDR3 nucleotides: TGTGCCAGCAGCTTACTGGACAGGGGTAACTATGGCTACACCTTC.

The chain is built from TRBV5-3 and TRBJ2-4; no firm D call. TRBV5-3 is an ORF, with its function uncertain. CDR3 length: 16 residues. V was cut by 0 bases and J by 1 base, with 11 bases left in between. This chain's CDR3 is CARSLVFRTAKNIQYF. CDR3 nucleotides: TGTGCCAGAAGCTTGGTATTTCGGACGGCCAAAAACATTCAGTACTTC.

The rearrangement joins TRBV18 to TRBJ1-4; TRBD1 matches at 9 bases. Per germline, CDR1 KGHSH and CDR2 LQKENI. The J segment lost 7 bases and the V segment lost 3 bases, leaving 6 bases of the junction unmatched. The CDR3 extends over 15 amino acids. The CDR3 nucleotides read TGTGCCAGCTCACCGGGGACAGGGAAAGCTGAAAAACTGTTTTTT. Translation: CASSPGTGKAEKLFF. The variable domain in full, with the rest retrieved from reference TRBV18 and TRBJ1-4, is NAGVMQNPRHLVRRRGQEARLRCSPMKGHSHVYWYRQLPEEGLKFMVYLQKENIIDESGMPKERFSAEFPKEGPSILRIQQVVRGDSAAYFCASSPGTGKAEKLFFGSGTQLSVL.